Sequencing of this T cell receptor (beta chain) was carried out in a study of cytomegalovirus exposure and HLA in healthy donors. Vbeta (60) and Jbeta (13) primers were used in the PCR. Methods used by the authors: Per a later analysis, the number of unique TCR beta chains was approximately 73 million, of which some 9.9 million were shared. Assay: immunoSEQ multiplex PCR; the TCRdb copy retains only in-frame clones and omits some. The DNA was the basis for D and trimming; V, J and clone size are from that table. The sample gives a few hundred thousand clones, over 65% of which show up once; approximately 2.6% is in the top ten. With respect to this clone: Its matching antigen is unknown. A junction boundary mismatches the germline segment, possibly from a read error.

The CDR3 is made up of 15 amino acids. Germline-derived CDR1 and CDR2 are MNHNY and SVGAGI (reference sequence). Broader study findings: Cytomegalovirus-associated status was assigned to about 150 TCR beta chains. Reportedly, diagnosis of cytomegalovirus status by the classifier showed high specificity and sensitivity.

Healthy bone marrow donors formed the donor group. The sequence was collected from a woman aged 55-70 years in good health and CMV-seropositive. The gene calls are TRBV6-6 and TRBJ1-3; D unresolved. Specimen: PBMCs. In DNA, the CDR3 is TGTGCCAGCAGTTTAACAGCCCCTCTTGGATACACCATATATTTT. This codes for CASSLTAPLGYTIYF.